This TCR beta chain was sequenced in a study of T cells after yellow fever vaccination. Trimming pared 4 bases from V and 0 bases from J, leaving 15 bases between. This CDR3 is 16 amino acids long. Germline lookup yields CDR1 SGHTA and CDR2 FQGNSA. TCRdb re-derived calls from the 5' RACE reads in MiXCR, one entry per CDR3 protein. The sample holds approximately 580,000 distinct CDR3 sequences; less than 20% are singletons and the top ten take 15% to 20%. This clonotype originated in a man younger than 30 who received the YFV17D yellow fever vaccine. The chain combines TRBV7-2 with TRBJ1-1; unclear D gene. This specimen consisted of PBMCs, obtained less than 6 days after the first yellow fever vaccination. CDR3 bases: TGTGCCAGCAGCTCAAGACATGGGCTGGTGAACACTGAAGCTTTCTTT. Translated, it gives CASSSRHGLVNTEAFF.